Listed below are T cell receptor beta chains from one sample, sequenced in a study of cytomegalovirus exposure and HLA in healthy donors. Assay: immunoSEQ multiplex PCR; the TCRdb copy retains only in-frame clones and omits some. The data contain about 200,000 clones, 82% of them singletons. Sequencing was done on a sample of PBMCs. These receptor sequences come from a woman aged 35 to 49 in good health and CMV-seronegative. CDR3s include the opening cysteine and the closing phenylalanine or tryptophan. D genes are given only for firm matches. Rows may omit the clone size; those that give it use once, few, many or a size class.

d_gene,j_gene,v_gene,abundance,CDR3nt,CDR3aa
.,TRBJ1-2,TRBV28,.,TGCGCCAGCAGTTTAGGTCAGGGCCACTATGGCTACACCTTC,CASSLGQGHYGYTF
.,TRBJ1-1,TRBV2,few,TGTGCCAGCAGGACTCGGGACTATACTGAAGCTTTCTTT,CASRTRDYTEAFF
.,TRBJ1-2,TRBV7-9,.,TGTGCCAGCAGCTTAGAATTAACTAGGACCTATGGCTACACCTTC,CASSLELTRTYGYTF
TRBD1,TRBJ1-4,TRBV6-1,.,TGTGCCAGCAGTGACCGGACAGGGGGCGTAGGGAATGAAAAACTGTTTTTT,CASSDRTGGVGNEKLFF
TRBD2,TRBJ2-7,TRBV27,.,TGTGCCAGCAGTTTGTGGCGGGGGGCCTACGAGCAGTACTTC,CASSLWRGAYEQYF
.,TRBJ1-4,TRBV7-3,.,TGTGCCAGCAGCGTCGGCGGGAGGGGCACTAATGAAAAACTGTTTTTT,CASSVGGRGTNEKLFF
TRBD1,TRBJ2-1,TRBV5-1,once,TGCGCCAGCAGCTTGGCCCCGGGACAGTACAATGAGCAGTTCTTC,CASSLAPGQYNEQFF
.,TRBJ2-5,TRBV11-3,.,TGTGCCAGCAGCTTAGGGCGGGAGACCCAGTACTTC,CASSLGRETQYF
.,TRBJ2-3,TRBV5-8,.,TGTGCCAGCAGTCGGGACTTCACAGATACGCAGTATTTT,CASSRDFTDTQYF
TRBD2,TRBJ2-7,TRBV5-4,.,TGTGCCAGCAGCTTGGTCCTAGCGGGGGGGGAGTACGAGCAGTACTTC,CASSLVLAGGEYEQYF
.,TRBJ1-2,TRBV30,.,TGTGCCTGGAGTGTGGAAGCGTCTTATGGCTACACCTTC,CAWSVEASYGYTF